This T cell receptor (beta chain) was identified in a study of T-cell memory formation after mild COVID-19. Study background: Largely, the TCR clusters proved donor specific. General study findings and limits: CD4/CD8 balance held among clones contracting day 15 to 85, and later expanders leaned CD4+.

Of note for this clonotype: The antigen is not known.

The CDR3 extends over 16 amino acids. V was pared by 3 bases and J by 0 bases, with 5 bases of the junction left unmatched. The germline V gene has CDR1 SGHTA and CDR2 FQGNSA. Each CDR3 protein gets one entry after TCRdb re-called the 5' RACE reads with MiXCR. Found here are 250,000 to 350,000 distinct CDR3 sequences, approximately 19% of them singletons; the top ten hold roughly 21%. The sequence was obtained from a man younger than 35 who had mild COVID-19 (a few samples of this study predate the infection). Cell type and time point are not known. The sequenced sample was PBMCs or a T cell subset sorted from them (not recorded which). The rearrangement uses TRBV7-2 and TRBJ2-3; 8 nucleotides line up with TRBD2. The CDR3 DNA follows: TGTGCCAGCAGCTTGAGCGGGGGATTTAGCACAGATACGCAGTATTTT. Translation: CASSLSGGFSTDTQYF.